This is a list of T cell receptor beta chains from one sample in a study of vaccination and CD4 T cells after COVID-19. No antigen has been assigned to these receptors. TCRdb re-derived calls from the PCR reads in MiXCR, one entry per CDR3 protein. In the table there are about 18,000 distinct CDR3 sequences, approximately 51% of which are singletons. The sample taken for sequencing was CD4+ T cells from blood, cultured in vitro. The receptors derive from a human donor who had recovered from COVID-19. Both conserved end residues are part of each CDR3. Fields, in order: V gene, J gene, clone size, D gene, CDR3 DNA, CDR3 protein. D genes are given only for firm matches. Clone size, where shown, is once, few, many, or a class for clones that have expanded.

>TRBV24-1|TRBJ2-2|-|-
TGTGCCACCAGTGACCTCACCTACCAGGGGTCTGGGGAGCTGTTTTTT
CATSDLTYQGSGELFF
>TRBV27|TRBJ2-5|-|-
TGTGCCAGCAGTCCGGGACTCTTACAAGAGACCCAGTACTTC
CASSPGLLQETQYF
>TRBV5-6|TRBJ2-1|few|-
TGTGCCAGCAGCCTTAGGGTACTCCTGGGGGGTGAGCAGTTCTTC
CASSLRVLLGGEQFF
>TRBV5-3|TRBJ2-3|-|-
TGTGCCAGAAGCTTGGATCCAGCGGCTAGCACAGATACGCAGTATTTT
CARSLDPAASTDTQYF
>TRBV27|TRBJ1-6|-|-
TGTGCCAGCAGTCCCCGGCGAATGACAGGTCTCTCCCGTTCACCCCTCCACTTT
CASSPRRMTGLSRSPLHF
>TRBV23-1|TRBJ2-6|-|-
TGCGCCAGCAGTCAATCCGGTCGAAACAGTTGGACCTCTGGGGCCAACGTCCTGACTTTC
CASSQSGRNSWTSGANVLTF
>TRBV20-1|TRBJ2-1|-|-
TGCAGTGCTAGAGATCCCCGGGTCCTGTCCTACAATGAGCAGTTCTTC
CSARDPRVLSYNEQFF
>TRBV24-1|TRBJ1-2|-|-
TGTGCCACCAGTAGGGGCCTGGACTATGGCTACACCTTC
CATSRGLDYGYTF
>TRBV4-3|TRBJ1-5|few|-
TGCGCCAGCAGCCAAGAGGGGGATCAGCCCCAGCATTTT
CASSQEGDQPQHF
>TRBV20-1|TRBJ2-2|-|TRBD2
TGCAGTGCCCCGGGGGAGGGGAACACCGGGGAGCTGTTTTTT
CSAPGEGNTGELFF
>TRBV29-1|TRBJ2-1|few|-
TGCAGCGTGAAGGGAGGCTACAATGAGCAGTTCTTC
CSVKGGYNEQFF
>TRBV9|TRBJ2-3|once|-
TGTGCCAGCAGCGTAGAAGGGTTTCGGGCAGATACGCAGTATTTT
CASSVEGFRADTQYF
>TRBV30|TRBJ1-1|-|-
TGTGCCGCCTCAGGAGCGGGGAACACTGAAGCTTTCTTT
CAASGAGNTEAFF
>TRBV27|TRBJ2-5|-|-
TGTGCCAGCAGTTTAAGGGAGCAAGAGACCCAGTACTTC
CASSLREQETQYF
>TRBV7-2|TRBJ1-1|-|-
TGTGCCAGCAGCTTATCGAGCAGGAAAGACACTGAAGCTTTCTTT
CASSLSSRKDTEAFF
>TRBV7-2|TRBJ2-1|-|-
TGTGCCAGCAGCTTACAGGGCACGTCCTACAATGAGCAGTTCTTC
CASSLQGTSYNEQFF
>TRBV20-1|TRBJ1-2|medium-sized|-
TGCAGTGCTAGAGAAGGGGAGCACAAAACCTCGACTAACTATGGCTACACCTTC
CSAREGEHKTSTNYGYTF
>TRBV5-4|TRBJ1-2|once|-
TGTGCCAGCAGCTTGAGGGACTATGGCTACACCTTC
CASSLRDYGYTF
>TRBV28|TRBJ1-5|-|TRBD1
TGTGCCAGCAGTTGGACAGGGAGTCAGCCCCAGCATTTT
CASSWTGSQPQHF
>TRBV10-3|TRBJ1-5|-|-
TGTGCCATCAGTGAGTCGAGGTCAGGGGACGATCAGCCCCAGCATTTT
CAISESRSGDDQPQHF
>TRBV29-1|TRBJ2-7|-|-
TGCAGCGTTGATTCCGGGACGGCTACCTACGAGCAGTACTTC
CSVDSGTATYEQYF
>TRBV28|TRBJ1-6|once|-
TGTGCCAGCAGCACCCCCCCGTGGGAATATAATTCACCCCTCCACTTT
CASSTPPWEYNSPLHF
>TRBV5-1|TRBJ1-6|-|-
TGCGCCAGCAGCTTGTCACTGTACTCACCCCTCCACTTT
CASSLSLYSPLHF
>TRBV12-3/TRBV12-4|TRBJ2-6|-|TRBD1
TGTGCCAGCAGTCACCCGGGACAGGGACCCACCGGGGCCAACGTCCTGACTTTC
CASSHPGQGPTGANVLTF
>TRBV20-1|TRBJ2-1|few|-
TGCAGTGCTAGGAGTGCAGCCCTTATCTACAATGAGCAGTTCTTC
CSARSAALIYNEQFF
>TRBV19|TRBJ1-2|few|-
TGTGCCAGTAGTATCTACACAGGACCTAACTATGGCTACACCTTC
CASSIYTGPNYGYTF
>TRBV11-2|TRBJ2-1|-|-
TGTGCCAGCAGCTTAGATCAGGGGCCGCACAATGAGCAGTTCTTC
CASSLDQGPHNEQFF
>TRBV15|TRBJ1-5|few|-
TGTGCCACCAGCAGAGATATTAAGAATAGCAATCAGCCCCAGCATTTT
CATSRDIKNSNQPQHF
>TRBV28|TRBJ1-4|few|TRBD1
TGTGCCAGCAGTTTACGGGACAGGGGGCGCGAGGTTTTT
CASSLRDRGREVF
>TRBV6-1|TRBJ2-7|few|TRBD2
TGTGCCAGCAGTGAACCCGGGACTAGCGAGTACGAGCAGTACTTC
CASSEPGTSEYEQYF
>TRBV7-2|TRBJ2-7|-|-
TGTGCCAGCAGCGCTCGGACCACGCGCCCCCCCTACGAGCAGTACTTC
CASSARTTRPPYEQYF
>TRBV12-3/TRBV12-4|TRBJ1-6|few|-
TGTGCCAGCAGTTTTCGGAAGGGAAATTCACCCCTCCACTTT
CASSFRKGNSPLHF
>TRBV5-5|TRBJ2-2|-|TRBD2
TGTGCCAGCAGCCTAAGACTAGCCCCCGGGGAGCTGTTTTTT
CASSLRLAPGELFF